The 31 T cell receptor beta chains below all came from one sample that was sequenced in a study of blood T cells in healthy people across ages. Then a second PCR, running roughly 7 to 11 cycles, was carried out with a sample-barcoded 5' primer and a J-beta primer mix. TCRdb analysed the 5' RACE reads with MiXCR anew, one entry per CDR3 protein. This sample has under 850,000 distinct CDR3 sequences, with roughly 34% found just once. The sequenced material came from blood. These receptors were taken from a man aged 18 to 29 in good health.

The genes are TRBV12-3 or TRBV12-4 and TRBJ1-4; possible D gene TRBD1, 6 bases. The CDR3 is made up of 18 amino acids. Trimming shortened V by 2 bases and J by 0 bases, and 16 bases separated the two germline ends. The CDR3 protein is CASSLRQEYFATNEKLFF. Here the CDR3 DNA reads TGTGCCAGCAGTTTACGACAGGAATACTTTGCAACTAATGAAAAACTGTTTTTT.

J is TRBJ2-5 and V is TRBV7-9; D gene uncertain. Germline CDR1 SEHNR, CDR2 FQNEAQ (reference sequence). This CDR3 contains 15 residues. The V and J ends lost 5 bases and 3 bases respectively, with 16 bases between them. Written as DNA, the CDR3 is TGTGCCAGCAGCCCGGACCGGATAGGAAAAGAGACCCAGTACTTC. It yields the protein CASSPDRIGKETQYF.

V is TRBV12-3 or TRBV12-4 and J is TRBJ2-3; 13 positions agree with TRBD2. This CDR3 contains 16 residues. Unmatched junction bases numbered 12, after V lost 4 bases and J lost 11 bases. The CDR3 sequence: CASSSGLAGRADVQYF. CDR3 sequence (DNA): TGTGCCAGCAGTTCGGGACTAGCGGGGAGAGCAGATGTGCAGTATTTT.

This rearrangement joins TRBV12-3 or TRBV12-4 to TRBJ1-6, with D possibly TRBD1 on 5 matching bases. The CDR3 is made up of 17 amino acids. V shed 3 bases and J shed 10 bases, with 22 bases lying between them. DNA for the CDR3: TGTGCCAGCAGTTTCACGCCCGGCCTTGGGGCAGACTCACCCCTCCACTTT. Protein product: CASSFTPGLGADSPLHF.

Points on this clonotype: A much more abundant neighbour one base away suggests this may be a read error. The V call is TRBV20-1, the J call TRBJ2-1; D uncertain. The CDR3 consists of 15 residues. The germline gives CDR1 DFQATT, CDR2 SNEGSKA (reference sequence). V lost 6 bases to trimming and J lost 0 bases, with 15 bases between them. CDR3 sequence (DNA): TGCAGTGCCGAAAATACGCACACCTCCTACAATGAGCAGTTCTTC. Its translation: CSAENTHTSYNEQFF.

This chain uses TRBV4-1 with TRBJ1-1; 7 nucleotides agree with TRBD1. Germline lookup yields CDR1 MGHRA and CDR2 YSYEKL. The V gene end was trimmed by 0 bases and the J gene end by 0 bases; junction bases not matched to a gene: 10. The CDR3 runs 18 residues. The CDR3 loop reads CASSQEVAGGGLNTEAFF. The CDR3, as DNA: TGCGCCAGCAGCCAAGAGGTCGCAGGGGGGGGCCTGAACACTGAAGCTTTCTTT.

In regard to this clonotype: This sequence may be a read error, since a much larger clone differs from it by one base. The chain's CDR3 is CASSPGTGTSRQYF. DNA of the CDR3: TGTGCCAGCAGTCCCGGGACAGGTACTTCGAGGCAGTACTTC. The V and J genes are TRBV7-9 and TRBJ2-7; 8 nucleotides match TRBD1. V dropped 6 bases and J dropped 9; count of bases not matched to a gene: 13. CDR1 is SEHNR and CDR2 is FQNEAQ in the germline V gene (reference sequence). The CDR3 is 14 residues long. The variable domain in full, with the rest retrieved from reference TRBV7-9 and TRBJ2-7, is DTGVSQNPRHKITKRGQNVTFRCDPISEHNRLYWYRQTLGQGPEFLTYFQNEAQLEKSRLLSDRFSAERPKGSFSTLEIQRTEQGDSAMYLCASSPGTGTSRQYFGPGTRLTVT.

The sample holds a few counts of this clonotype. The chain employs TRBV12-3 or TRBV12-4 and TRBJ1-2, with D perhaps TRBD1 (5 bases). With 6 bases removed from V and 2 bases from J, the gap between germline ends came to 16 bases. The CDR3 is 15 residues long. CDR3 sequence: CASSPSLGHNYGYTF. The CDR3, as DNA: TGTGCCAGCAGCCCCAGCCTCGGACACAACTATGGCTACACCTTC.

This chain links TRBV5-5 with TRBJ1-3; a weak D match, TRBD1 (5 bases). CDR3 length: 15 residues. Trimming left V 4 bases short and J 3 bases short, with 14 bases between. Germline lookup yields CDR1 SGHKS and CDR2 YYEKEE (reference sequence). The CDR3 region has the DNA TGTGCCAGCAGCACCGGGACGGCTCATGGAAACACCATATATTTT. This sequence encodes CASSTGTAHGNTIYF.

In its sample, this clonotype was seen a few times. The chain carries TRBV28 and TRBJ2-7; a weak D match, TRBD1 (5 bases). The V gene's germline CDR1 is MDHEN and CDR2 SYDVKM. V dropped 3 bases and J dropped 6 bases, with 18 bases sitting between them. The CDR3 length is 15 residues. CDR3 loop: CASSFARAHRCEQYF. DNA of the CDR3: TGTGCCAGCAGTTTTGCCAGGGCCCATCGGTGCGAGCAGTACTTC.

This clonotype was observed a handful of times. The V and J genes are TRBV6-6 and TRBJ1-5; D possibly corresponds to TRBD1 (5 bases). The germline V gene has CDR1 MNHNY and CDR2 SVGAGI (reference sequence). V gave up 2 bases and J gave up 2 bases, with 16 bases separating them. This CDR3 contains 17 residues. The CDR3 coding sequence is TGTGCCAGCAGTTACCCGGGTTCCGGGGCACGCAATCAGCCCCAGCATTTT. Translated: CASSYPGSGARNQPQHF.

This clonotype was detected once. The V gene is TRBV13, the J gene TRBJ2-5, with D unclear. The V gene's germline CDR1 is PRHDT and CDR2 FYEKMQ (reference sequence). V lost 7 bases to trimming and J lost 2 bases, with 14 bases between them. This CDR3 contains 14 residues. In nucleotides, the CDR3 is TGTGCCAGCACCTCACGCAGGCCACAAGAGACCCAGTACTTC. This codes for CASTSRRPQETQYF. The variable domain in full, with the rest retrieved from reference TRBV13 and TRBJ2-5, is AAGVIQSPRHLIKEKRETATLKCYPIPRHDTVYWYQQGPGQDPQFLISFYEKMQSDKGSIPDRFSAQQFSDYHSELNMSSLELGDSALYFCASTSRRPQETQYFGPGTRLLVL.

This chain uses TRBV12-3 or TRBV12-4 with TRBJ2-7; weak D call: TRBD1 (6 bases). V lost 5 bases, J lost 2 bases, and 22 bases lay in between. The CDR3 extends over 17 amino acids. The CDR3 sequence is CASSDGGGWTAAYEQYF. The DNA for the CDR3 is TGTGCCAGCAGTGATGGTGGTGGGTGGACAGCTGCCTACGAGCAGTACTTC.

This clonotype was counted a few times. The chain employs TRBV6-1 and TRBJ1-5, with TRBD1 as a possible D gene (6 bases). This CDR3 contains 15 residues. Between the trimmed V and J ends, which lost 6 bases and 2 bases, there was a span of 14 bases. The germline V gene encodes CDR1 MNHNS and CDR2 SASEGT. The CDR3 here is CASRTGTRGNQPQHF. DNA for the CDR3: TGTGCCAGCAGGACAGGAACCAGGGGCAATCAGCCCCAGCATTTT.

This clonotype was detected only a few times. The V and J genes are TRBV2 and TRBJ2-1; the match to TRBD1 covers 9 bases. Germline CDR1 is SNHLY and CDR2 is FYNNEI. The V segment lost 3 bases and the J segment 7 bases; nucleotides outside the gene matches: 7. The CDR3 consists of 15 residues. The CDR3 protein is CASSDPGQGRNEQFF. The CDR3 bases are TGTGCCAGCAGTGATCCGGGACAGGGCAGGAATGAGCAGTTCTTC.

This clonotype has more than one count but fewer than ten. V usage is TRBV28 and J usage is TRBJ2-1; D may be TRBD2 (6 bases). CDR3 length: 16 residues. CDR1 and CDR2 from the germline V gene are MDHEN and SYDVKM. Trimming removed 1 base from V and 0 bases from J, with 10 bases in between. This CDR3 is CASSLLAGSSYNEQFF. CDR3 bases: TGTGCCAGCAGTTTATTGGCGGGAAGCTCCTACAATGAGCAGTTCTTC. Filled out from reference TRBV28 and TRBJ2-1, the complete variable domain reads DVKVTQSSRYLVKRTGEKVFLECVQDMDHENMFWYRQDPGLGLRLIYFSYDVKMKEKGDIPEGYSVSREKKERFSLILESASTNQTSMYLCASSLLAGSSYNEQFFGPGTRLTVL.

This chain uses TRBV10-3 with TRBJ2-3; TRBD1 or TRBD2 may be the D gene (7 bases each). Germline lookup yields CDR1 ENHRY and CDR2 SYGVKD. This CDR3 is 13 amino acids long. V gave up 7 bases and J gave up 3 bases, with 11 bases separating them. The CDR3 reads CAITGGATDTQYF. The CDR3 DNA follows: TGTGCCATCACAGGGGGGGCAACAGATACGCAGTATTTT.

Ten or more counts support this clonotype. V gene TRBV10-3 combines with J gene TRBJ2-3; TRBD2 agrees at 9 bases. CDR3 length: 14 residues. Unmatched junction bases numbered 4, after V lost 8 bases and J lost 1 base. The germline gives CDR1 ENHRY, CDR2 SYGVKD. CDR3: CAIFSGGGTDTQYF. DNA of the CDR3: TGTGCCATCTTTAGCGGGGGCGGCACAGATACGCAGTATTTT.

This clonotype was observed a handful of times. J is TRBJ1-1 and V is TRBV5-5; unclear D gene. The CDR3 spans 14 residues. V was clipped by 4 bases and J by 3 bases, with 13 bases between them. The germline V gene has CDR1 SGHKS and CDR2 YYEKEE (reference sequence). As DNA, the CDR3 is TGTGCCAGCAGCCTCTCCCCTTACGACACTGAAGCTTTCTTT. As protein: CASSLSPYDTEAFF.

The gene calls are TRBV29-1 and TRBJ1-4; D gene uncertain. Between the trimmed V and J ends, which lost 6 bases and 8 bases, there was a span of 25 bases. Germline V gene data show CDR1 as SQVTM and CDR2 as ANQGSEA. The CDR3 contains 16 residues. The CDR3 DNA follows: TGCAGCGTCGCCTCCATCAAGACGGTCGGTGAGGAAAAACTGTTTTTT. It codes for CSVASIKTVGEEKLFF.

This clonotype was observed a handful of times. This chain joins TRBV2 and TRBJ2-1, with TRBD2 matching 8 bases. There are 15 residues in the CDR3. The junction had 3 bases not matched to a gene; V was cut back by 3 bases and J by 2 bases. In germline, CDR1 is SNHLY, CDR2 FYNNEI. CDR3 protein: CASSDLAGPYNEQFF. CDR3 coding DNA: TGTGCCAGCAGTGACTTAGCGGGGCCCTACAATGAGCAGTTCTTC.

In this sample, this clonotype turned up a few times. The chain uses TRBV7-9 and TRBJ2-1; D might be TRBD2 (5 bases). The length of the CDR3 is 14 residues. The germline V gene encodes CDR1 SEHNR and CDR2 FQNEAQ (reference sequence). V was clipped by 7 bases and J by 6 bases, with 16 bases between them. CDR3 DNA sequence: TGTGCCAGCACGGGAACGGGTTTTAGCAATGAGCAGTTCTTC. This codes for CASTGTGFSNEQFF.

This clonotype turned up a few times. The chain carries TRBV29-1 and TRBJ2-7; 7 bases match TRBD2. The CDR3 is 14 amino acids. Germline CDR1 reads SQVTM; CDR2 reads ANQGSEA. The V segment lost 4 bases and the J segment 2 bases; nucleotides outside the gene matches: 8. In DNA, the CDR3 is TGCAGCGTTGGATTTGGGGACTACACCTACGAGCAGTACTTC. This gives the protein CSVGFGDYTYEQYF.

This clonotype was picked up a small number of times. The chain carries TRBV15 and TRBJ2-7; TRBD2 aligns across 9 bases. This CDR3 is built from 15 residues. The germline gives CDR1 LNHNV, CDR2 YYDKDF (reference sequence). V lost 4 bases and J lost 0; bases outside the gene matches: 4. CDR3 amino acids: CATSILAGASYEQYF. The CDR3 region has the DNA TGTGCCACCAGCATCTTAGCGGGGGCCTCCTACGAGCAGTACTTC.

The chain couples TRBV4-3 to TRBJ1-5, with D unresolved. Germline assignment: CDR1 LGHNA and CDR2 YSLEER. CDR3 size: 13 residues. V lost 0 bases and J 7 bases, leaving 7 bases between the germline ends. The DNA of the CDR3 is TGCGCCAGCAGCCAAGAGCAGGACCAGCCCCAGCATTTT. It yields the protein CASSQEQDQPQHF.

V and J are TRBV3-1 and TRBJ2-3, with TRBD2 matching over 8 bases. V was pared by 0 bases and J by 11 bases, with 4 bases of the junction left unmatched. Germline assignment: CDR1 LGHDT and CDR2 YNNKEL (reference sequence). This CDR3 contains 13 residues. This CDR3 is CASSQDLAGQQYF. CDR3 coding DNA: TGTGCCAGCAGCCAAGATTTAGCGGGGCAGCAGTATTTT.

The CDR3 bases are TGTGCCAGCAGCCTCCTCAACAGGGGATCACCCCTCCACTTT. Its protein product is CASSLLNRGSPLHF. The V and J genes are TRBV3-1 and TRBJ1-6; 7 nucleotides match TRBD1. The CDR3 is made up of 14 amino acids. Germline CDR1 and CDR2: LGHDT and YNNKEL (reference sequence). The V segment lost 4 bases and the J segment 10 bases; nucleotides outside the gene matches: 7.

This clonotype occurred many times. The gene calls are TRBV28 and TRBJ1-4; D is uncertain. Germline lookup yields CDR1 MDHEN and CDR2 SYDVKM. The V end was cut by 2 bases, the J end by 8 bases, with 12 bases between. This CDR3 comprises 14 residues. The CDR3 bases are TGTGCCAGCAGTTTAGAACTCCCCTCGGAAAAACTGTTTTTT. It encodes CASSLELPSEKLFF.

The V and J genes are TRBV9 and TRBJ1-6, with D hard to call. V was cut by 0 bases and J by 13 bases, with 11 bases left in between. Germline V gives CDR1 SGDLS, CDR2 YYNGEE. This CDR3 comprises 13 residues. CDR3 amino acids: CASSVEMAGPLHF. The CDR3 nucleotides read TGTGCCAGCAGCGTAGAAATGGCGGGGCCCCTCCACTTT. The full variable domain, rest sourced from reference TRBV9 and TRBJ1-6, is DSGVTQTPKHLITATGQRVTLRCSPRSGDLSVYWYQQSLDQGLQFLIQYYNGEERAKGNILERFSAQQFPDLHSELNLSSLELGDSALYFCASSVEMAGPLHFGNGTRLTVT.

The genes are TRBV2 and TRBJ1-2; a possible D gene is TRBD1 (5 bases). CDR1 and CDR2 from the germline V gene are SNHLY and FYNNEI. Trimming took off 2 bases at V and 4 bases at J, with 8 bases between the two ends. The CDR3 covers 13 residues. The CDR3 reads CASSERGAYGYTF. The CDR3 DNA follows: TGTGCCAGCAGTGAACGAGGGGCCTATGGCTACACCTTC.

This clonotype appeared a few times. The chain joins TRBV7-9 to TRBJ2-1; 10 bases match TRBD2. V shed 4 bases and J 5 bases; nucleotides not matched to a gene: 8. This CDR3 contains 16 residues. The germline gives CDR1 SEHNR, CDR2 FQNEAQ (reference sequence). The CDR3 region is CASSSQSGGAHNEQFF. CDR3 sequence (DNA): TGTGCCAGCAGCTCCCAGAGCGGGGGGGCACACAATGAGCAGTTCTTC.